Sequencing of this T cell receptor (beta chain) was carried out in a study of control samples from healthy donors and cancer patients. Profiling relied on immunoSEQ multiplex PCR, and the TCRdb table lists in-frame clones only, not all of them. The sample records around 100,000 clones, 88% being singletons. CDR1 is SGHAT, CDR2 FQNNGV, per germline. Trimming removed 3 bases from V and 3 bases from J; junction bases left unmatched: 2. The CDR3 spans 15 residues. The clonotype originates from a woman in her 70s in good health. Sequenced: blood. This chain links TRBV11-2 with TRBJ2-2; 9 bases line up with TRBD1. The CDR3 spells CASSFWTGDTGELFF. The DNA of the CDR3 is TGTGCCAGCAGCTTTTGGACAGGGGACACCGGGGAGCTGTTTTTT.